A single sample is the source of the 2 T cell receptor beta chains below, sequenced in a study of blood T cell repertoires in COVID-19. Clones were sequenced by immunoSEQ multiplex PCR, and TCRdb holds only the in-frame ones, with some missing. The sample gives 70,000 to 90,000 clones, 75% to 90% of which show up once; 15% to 20% is in the top ten. The specimen was peripheral blood. The receptors originated from a woman aged 80 or over with acute or convalescent COVID-19.

CDR3 loop: CASSPGTSGNQPQHF. The CDR3 DNA sequence: TGCGCCAGCAGCCCCGGGACAAGTGGCAATCAGCCCCAGCATTTT. V usage is TRBV5-1 and J usage is TRBJ1-5; D may be TRBD1 (6 bases). This CDR3 spans 15 amino acids. Germline-derived CDR1 and CDR2 are SGHRS and YFSETQ. Trimming left V 4 bases short and J 2 bases short, with 13 bases between.

This clone was seen a single time. V is TRBV9 and J is TRBJ2-7; a possible D gene is TRBD2 (5 bases). With 3 bases removed from V and 7 bases from J, the gap between germline ends came to 14 bases. Germline CDR1 SGDLS, CDR2 YYNGEE. CDR3 size: 13 residues. CDR3 in DNA: TGTGCCAGCAGCGGCGAGAGGGCTGGGGAGCAGTACTTC. Protein product: CASSGERAGEQYF. Together with reference TRBV9 and TRBJ2-7, the CDR3 gives the full variable domain: DSGVTQTPKHLITATGQRVTLRCSPRSGDLSVYWYQQSLDQGLQFLIQYYNGEERAKGNILERFSAQQFPDLHSELNLSSLELGDSALYFCASSGERAGEQYFGPGTRLTVT.